The 22 T cell receptor beta chains below come from one sample, sequenced in a study of control samples from healthy donors and cancer patients. Using immunoSEQ multiplex PCR, the repertoire was profiled, and TCRdb retains in-frame clones only, with some absent. Found here are 110,000 to 150,000 clones, about 89% of them singletons; the top ten hold 4.9%. The specimen was blood. All receptors derive from a young man in good health.

V and J are TRBV5-4 and TRBJ2-5, with no clear D. The CDR3 is 14 amino acids. Germline assignment: CDR1 SGHNT and CDR2 YYREEE (reference sequence). Deletions cut 3 bases from V and 4 bases from J, with 13 bases between. The CDR3 here is CASSSGPQIETQYF. CDR3 sequence (DNA): TGTGCCAGCAGCTCCGGACCCCAGATAGAGACCCAGTACTTC.

The V call is TRBV3-1 (or the pseudogene TRBV3-2), the J call TRBJ1-5; D not certain. The CDR3 is 14 residues long. V dropped 4 bases and J dropped 7 bases, with 14 bases sitting between them. Germline lookup yields CDR1 LGHDT and CDR2 YNNKEL (reference sequence). The CDR3 is CASSPSASGQPQHF. For the CDR3, the DNA is TGTGCCAGCAGCCCCTCAGCAAGCGGCCAGCCCCAGCATTTT.

This clone was counted once. The gene calls are TRBV9 and TRBJ1-6, with TRBD1 identical over 12 bases. The CDR3 sequence is 20 residues long. V dropped 3 bases and J dropped 0; count of bases not matched to a gene: 10. Germline CDR1 SGDLS, CDR2 YYNGEE. The CDR3 spells CASSDRDRGLSSSYNSPLHF. The CDR3 DNA reads TGTGCCAGCAGCGACCGGGACAGGGGGCTTTCAAGCTCCTATAATTCACCCCTCCACTTT.

The chain combines TRBV11-3 with TRBJ2-1; TRBD2 matches 8 bases. Trimming cost V 1 base and J 5 bases; bases outside gene matches: 19. The CDR3 totals 20 residues. CDR1 and CDR2 (germline): SGHNT, YENEEA. The CDR3 loop reads CASSLAQGTGSGSHHNEQFF. Here the CDR3 DNA reads TGTGCCAGCAGCTTAGCGCAGGGAACAGGCAGCGGGAGTCACCACAATGAGCAGTTCTTC.

This chain connects TRBV3-1 (or the pseudogene TRBV3-2) to TRBJ2-5; D gene uncertain. CDR3 size: 13 residues. V dropped 0 bases and J dropped 5 bases, with 7 bases sitting between them. Germline assignment: CDR1 LGHDT and CDR2 YNNKEL (reference sequence). The CDR3: CASSQDRSETQYF. For the CDR3, the DNA is TGTGCCAGCAGCCAAGATCGTTCTGAGACCCAGTACTTC.

Concerning this clone itself: At the DNA level, this CDR3 is encoded by other sequences in the same sample as well. V is TRBV24-1 and J is TRBJ2-3; TRBD1 might be the D (6 bases). The CDR3 is 14 amino acids. V was clipped by 3 bases and J by 3 bases, with 9 bases between them. Germline values: CDR1 KGHDR, CDR2 SFDVKD. The CDR3 reads CATSDDQGTDTQYF. The CDR3 DNA reads TGTGCCACCAGTGATGACCAGGGGACAGATACGCAGTATTTT.

The chain is built from TRBV10-2 and TRBJ1-2, with D perhaps matching TRBD1 (6 bases). Germline CDR1 WSHSY, CDR2 SAAADI. This CDR3 has 13 residues. V gave up 6 bases and J gave up 8 bases, with 16 bases separating them. CDR3 in amino acids: CASRAGALYGYTF. Here the CDR3 DNA reads TGCGCCAGCAGGGCAGGGGCACTATACGGCTACACCTTC.

The chain is built from TRBV9 and TRBJ2-4; no clear D gene. The V gene's germline CDR1 is SGDLS and CDR2 YYNGEE. This CDR3 has 13 amino acids. Between the trimmed V and J ends, which lost 0 bases and 3 bases, there was a span of 4 bases. The CDR3 nucleotides are TGTGCCAGCAGCGTAGGAGGCAAAAACATTCAGTACTTC. Its protein product is CASSVGGKNIQYF.

The V and J genes are TRBV27 and TRBJ2-2; 7 bases agree with TRBD2. This CDR3 contains 17 residues. Germline CDR1 and CDR2: MNHEY and SMNVEV (reference sequence). J lost 4 bases, V lost 5 bases, and 13 bases had no gene match. CDR3 nucleotide sequence: TGTGCCAGCAGTCCGACTAGTGCGGGGGTGGGCACCGGGGAGCTGTTTTTT. Its protein product is CASSPTSAGVGTGELFF.

The V and J genes are TRBV2 and TRBJ1-2, with a possible D match to TRBD1 (6 bases). The CDR3 has 15 amino acids. Germline CDR1 is SNHLY and CDR2 is FYNNEI. Trimming shortened V by 8 bases and J by 1 base, and 17 bases separated the two germline ends. The CDR3 nucleotides are TGTGCCAGCGGGATGGGGGGCAGCCTTAACTATGGCTACACCTTC. This sequence encodes CASGMGGSLNYGYTF.

The V and J genes are TRBV10-3 and TRBJ2-7; D is unclear. Looked up from germline, CDR1 is ENHRY and CDR2 is SYGVKD. This CDR3 has 14 residues. Between the trimmed V and J ends, which lost 2 bases and 1 base, there was a span of 9 bases. CDR3 nucleotide sequence: TGTGCCATCAGTGAGGTCTCACAATCCTACGAGCAGTACTTC. Protein: CAISEVSQSYEQYF.

This clone appeared a single time. The chain links TRBV19 to TRBJ2-7; 10 nucleotides match TRBD1. Germline assignment: CDR1 LNHDA and CDR2 SQIVND (reference sequence). Trimming removed 6 bases from V and 3 bases from J; junction bases left unmatched: 5. The CDR3 totals 14 residues. CDR3 DNA: TGTGCCAGTAGCCGGGACAGGGGACTCTACGAGCAGTACTTC. Its translation: CASSRDRGLYEQYF.

The chain carries TRBV19 and TRBJ2-7, with 10 bases identical to TRBD1. CDR3 length: 13 amino acids. CDR1 and CDR2 (germline): LNHDA, SQIVND (reference sequence). After removal of 3 bases from V and 7 bases from J, the junction contained 3 bases not matched to a gene. The CDR3 spells CASSMGTGVEQYF. The DNA of the CDR3 is TGTGCCAGTAGTATGGGGACAGGGGTAGAGCAGTACTTC.

V usage is TRBV5-4 and J usage is TRBJ2-2; 7 nucleotides match TRBD2. The V gene end was trimmed by 0 bases and the J gene end by 0 bases; junction bases not matched to a gene: 5. The germline V gene encodes CDR1 SGHNT and CDR2 YYREEE (reference sequence). This CDR3 has 17 amino acids. The chain's CDR3 is CASSLGAGRPNTGELFF. CDR3 DNA sequence: TGTGCCAGCAGCTTGGGAGCGGGGCGACCGAACACCGGGGAGCTGTTTTTT.

This chain uses TRBV12-5 with TRBJ2-7; D is ambiguous. V was clipped by 1 base and J by 0 bases, with 1 base between them. CDR1 and CDR2 (germline): LGHNT, FRNRAP. CDR3 size: 12 residues. CDR3 amino acids: CASGLDSYEQYF. CDR3 sequence (DNA): TGTGCTAGTGGTTTGGACTCCTACGAGCAGTACTTC.

The gene calls are TRBV9 and TRBJ1-1, with 8 bases aligning to TRBD1. CDR3 length equals 13 residues. The V segment lost 5 bases and the J segment 0 bases; nucleotides outside the gene matches: 0. Looked up from germline, CDR1 is SGDLS and CDR2 is YYNGEE. CDR3: CASRGQVNTEAFF. The CDR3 DNA is TGTGCCAGCAGGGGACAGGTGAACACTGAAGCTTTCTTT.

This rearrangement joins TRBV13 to TRBJ2-7; 8 bases agree with TRBD2. Germline V gene data show CDR1 as PRHDT and CDR2 as FYEKMQ (reference sequence). The CDR3 runs to 18 residues. Unmatched junction bases numbered 17, after V lost 5 bases and J lost 2 bases. For the CDR3, the DNA is TGTGCCAGCAGCAGCCCCCACCTATCCGGGACTAGGGCCTACGAGCAGTACTTC. Encoded protein: CASSSPHLSGTRAYEQYF.

The chain joins TRBV19 to TRBJ1-5, with D perhaps matching TRBD1 (5 bases). Trimming cost V 0 bases and J 2 bases, with 8 bases left between them. CDR1 LNHDA and CDR2 SQIVND come from the germline V gene (reference sequence). This CDR3 has 15 amino acids. In nucleotides, the CDR3 is TGTGCCAGTAGTATAGAGCAGGGCCGCAATCAGCCCCAGCATTTT. Translating gives CASSIEQGRNQPQHF.

This chain links TRBV2 with TRBJ2-2; 10 bases are a match to TRBD2. CDR1 SNHLY and CDR2 FYNNEI come from the germline V gene. This CDR3 contains 16 residues. Trimming removed 8 bases from V and 6 bases from J; junction bases left unmatched: 12. CDR3 loop: CASESGGAIGAGELFF. The CDR3 DNA reads TGTGCCAGCGAGAGCGGGGGGGCCATCGGGGCCGGGGAGCTGTTTTTT.

This clone has more than one count but fewer than ten. The chain employs TRBV29-1 and TRBJ2-1; TRBD2 matches 14 bases. The CDR3 sequence is 14 residues long. J was trimmed by 4 bases and V by 5 bases; bases with no gene match: 1. The germline CDR1 and CDR2 sequences are SQVTM and ANQGSEA. As DNA, the CDR3 is TGCAGCGTTAGGACTAGCGGGGGGTACAATGAGCAGTTCTTC. It is translated as CSVRTSGGYNEQFF.

Regarding this clone: This sample includes further DNA sequences coding for the same CDR3. V usage is TRBV9 and J usage is TRBJ2-7; 7 bases are shared with TRBD2. Trimming removed 0 bases from V and 2 bases from J; junction bases left unmatched: 2. This CDR3 is 14 amino acids long. Germline values: CDR1 SGDLS, CDR2 YYNGEE. CDR3 in DNA: TGTGCCAGCAGCGTAGGGGGGGGTCCCTACGAGCAGTACTTC. Amino acids: CASSVGGGPYEQYF.

The chain recombines TRBV27 with TRBJ1-2; possibly TRBD1 for D (5 bases). Germline loops: CDR1 MNHEY, CDR2 SMNVEV (reference sequence). Trimming removed 7 bases at V and 3 bases at J, with 18 bases between. This CDR3 contains 15 residues. This CDR3 is CASTSIGGTDYGYTF. The CDR3 DNA follows: TGTGCCAGCACCTCCATAGGTGGGACGGACTATGGCTACACCTTC.